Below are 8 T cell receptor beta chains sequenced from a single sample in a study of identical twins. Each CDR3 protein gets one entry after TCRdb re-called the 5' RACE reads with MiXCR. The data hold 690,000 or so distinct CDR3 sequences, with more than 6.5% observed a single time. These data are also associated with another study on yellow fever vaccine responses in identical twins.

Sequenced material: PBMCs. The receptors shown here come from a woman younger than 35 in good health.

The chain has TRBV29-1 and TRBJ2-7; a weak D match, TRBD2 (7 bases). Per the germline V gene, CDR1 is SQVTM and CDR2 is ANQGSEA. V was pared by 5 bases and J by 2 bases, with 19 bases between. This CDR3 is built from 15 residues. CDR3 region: CSVLFWGRGTYEQYF. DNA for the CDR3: TGCAGCGTTCTTTTTTGGGGGCGGGGGACCTACGAGCAGTACTTC.

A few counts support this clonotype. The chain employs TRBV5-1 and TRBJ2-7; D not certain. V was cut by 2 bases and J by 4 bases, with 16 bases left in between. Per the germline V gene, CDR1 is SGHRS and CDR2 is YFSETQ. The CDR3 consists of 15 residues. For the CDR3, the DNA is TGCGCCAGCAGCTTTGAAGGGCCCTCTAAGTACGAGCAGTACTTC. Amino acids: CASSFEGPSKYEQYF.

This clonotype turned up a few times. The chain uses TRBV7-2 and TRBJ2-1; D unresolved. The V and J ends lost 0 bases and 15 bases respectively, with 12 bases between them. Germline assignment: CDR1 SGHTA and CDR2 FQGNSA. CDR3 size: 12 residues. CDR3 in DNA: TGTGCCAGCAGCTTAGCTAGGCGCATCCGGTTCTTC. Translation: CASSLARRIRFF.

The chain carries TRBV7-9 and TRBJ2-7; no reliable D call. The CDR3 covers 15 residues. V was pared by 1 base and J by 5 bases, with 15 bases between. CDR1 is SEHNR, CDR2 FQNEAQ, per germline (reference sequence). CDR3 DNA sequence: TGTGCCAGCAGCTTAGGTCCAGCGCCTGTGGACGAGCAGTACTTC. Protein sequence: CASSLGPAPVDEQYF.

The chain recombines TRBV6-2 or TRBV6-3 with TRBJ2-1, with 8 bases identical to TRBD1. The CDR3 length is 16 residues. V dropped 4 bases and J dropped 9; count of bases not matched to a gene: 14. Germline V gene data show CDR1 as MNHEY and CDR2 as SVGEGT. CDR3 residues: CASSLTRGLLGTEQFF. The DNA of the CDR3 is TGTGCCAGCAGTTTAACCAGGGGGCTTCTCGGAACTGAGCAGTTCTTC.

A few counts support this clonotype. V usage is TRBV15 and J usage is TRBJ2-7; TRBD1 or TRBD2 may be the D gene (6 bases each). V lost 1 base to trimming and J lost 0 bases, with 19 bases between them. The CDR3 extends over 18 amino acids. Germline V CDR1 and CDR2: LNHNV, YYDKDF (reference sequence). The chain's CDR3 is CATSRAGPGAPSSYEQYF. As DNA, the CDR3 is TGTGCCACCAGCAGAGCCGGGCCGGGGGCCCCTAGCTCCTACGAGCAGTACTTC.

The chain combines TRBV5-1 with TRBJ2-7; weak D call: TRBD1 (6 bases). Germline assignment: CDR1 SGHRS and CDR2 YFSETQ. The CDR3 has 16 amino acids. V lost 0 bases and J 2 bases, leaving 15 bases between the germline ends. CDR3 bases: TGCGCCAGCAGCTTGGAGCAGTGGGGGCTTACCTACGAGCAGTACTTC. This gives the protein CASSLEQWGLTYEQYF.

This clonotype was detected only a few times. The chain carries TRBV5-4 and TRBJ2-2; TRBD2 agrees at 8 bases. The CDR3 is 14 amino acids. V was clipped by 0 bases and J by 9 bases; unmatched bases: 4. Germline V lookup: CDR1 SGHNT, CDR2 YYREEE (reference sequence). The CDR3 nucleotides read TGTGCCAGCAGCTTGGCCGGGGGGGGCTGGGAGCTGTTTTTT. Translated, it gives CASSLAGGGWELFF.